The rows below give T cell receptor beta chains drawn from one sample of a study of graft-versus-host responses after intestinal transplantation. Produced via immunoSEQ multiplex PCR; TCRdb's table is partial and in-frame only. The repertoire holds around 97,000 clones, 93% seen once, with 0.95% to 1.5% in the top ten. Their recognized antigens are unknown. The sequenced sample was unstimulated CD8+ T cells sorted from spleen or lymph node cells, obtained before intestinal transplant. The source is a human donor who received an intestinal transplant. Both conserved end residues are part of each CDR3. Fields, in order: V gene, D gene, CDR3 length, clone size, J gene, CDR3 protein, CDR3 DNA. A D gene is named only where the DNA matches it firmly. Clone size is stated in some rows and not others, as once, few, many or a class when expanded.

v_call: TRBV4-1
d_call: -
cdr3_length: 14
clone_size: -
j_call: TRBJ2-7
cdr3_aa: CASSQMQGTYEQYF
cdr3_nt: TGCGCCAGCAGCCAAATGCAGGGAACCTACGAGCAGTACTTC

v_call: TRBV19
d_call: -
cdr3_length: 12
clone_size: -
j_call: TRBJ2-7
cdr3_aa: CASSATGVEQYF
cdr3_nt: TGTGCCAGTAGTGCCACAGGAGTCGAGCAGTACTTC

v_call: TRBV29-1
d_call: -
cdr3_length: 13
clone_size: -
j_call: TRBJ1-2
cdr3_aa: CSVEEGRSYGYTF
cdr3_nt: TGCAGCGTTGAAGAAGGGAGAAGTTATGGCTACACCTTC

v_call: TRBV27
d_call: -
cdr3_length: 16
clone_size: -
j_call: TRBJ2-6
cdr3_aa: CASSKTQGAGANVLTF
cdr3_nt: TGTGCCAGCAGTAAGACACAGGGCGCTGGGGCCAACGTCCTGACTTTC

v_call: TRBV4-1
d_call: -
cdr3_length: 14
clone_size: -
j_call: TRBJ2-1
cdr3_aa: CASSPRGSYNEQFF
cdr3_nt: TGCGCCAGCAGCCCCCGTGGCTCCTACAATGAGCAGTTCTTC

v_call: TRBV4-2
d_call: TRBD2
cdr3_length: 15
clone_size: -
j_call: TRBJ2-7
cdr3_aa: CASSQGLAGLYEQYF
cdr3_nt: TGTGCCAGCAGCCAAGGACTAGCGGGCCTCTACGAGCAGTACTTC

v_call: TRBV6-5
d_call: -
cdr3_length: 12
clone_size: -
j_call: TRBJ2-7
cdr3_aa: CASSPLSDEQYF
cdr3_nt: TGTGCCAGCAGCCCCCTGTCTGACGAGCAGTACTTC

v_call: TRBV15
d_call: -
cdr3_length: 16
clone_size: few
j_call: TRBJ1-3
cdr3_aa: CATSSVRGLYGNTIYF
cdr3_nt: TGTGCCACCAGCAGTGTGCGGGGGCTCTACGGAAACACCATATATTTT

v_call: TRBV7-9
d_call: TRBD1
cdr3_length: 15
clone_size: -
j_call: TRBJ1-3
cdr3_aa: CASSLEGQAGNTIYF
cdr3_nt: TGTGCCAGCAGCTTAGAGGGACAGGCTGGAAACACCATATATTTT

v_call: TRBV6-1
d_call: -
cdr3_length: 14
clone_size: -
j_call: TRBJ2-2
cdr3_aa: CASNEGPNTGELFF
cdr3_nt: TGTGCCAGCAATGAGGGGCCGAACACCGGGGAGCTGTTTTTT

v_call: TRBV5-6
d_call: -
cdr3_length: 13
clone_size: -
j_call: TRBJ1-6
cdr3_aa: CASGAGGNSPLHF
cdr3_nt: TGTGCCAGCGGAGCTGGGGGGAATTCACCCCTCCACTTT

v_call: TRBV19
d_call: -
cdr3_length: 11
clone_size: -
j_call: TRBJ2-2
cdr3_aa: CASNSGGELFF
cdr3_nt: TGTGCCAGTAACTCGGGCGGGGAGCTGTTTTTT

v_call: TRBV20-1
d_call: -
cdr3_length: 10
clone_size: -
j_call: TRBJ2-7
cdr3_aa: CSALGYEQYF
cdr3_nt: TGCAGTGCGTTGGGCTACGAGCAGTACTTC

v_call: TRBV27
d_call: TRBD2
cdr3_length: 15
clone_size: -
j_call: TRBJ2-5
cdr3_aa: CASSEGTSGQETQYF
cdr3_nt: TGTGCCAGCAGTGAAGGGACTAGCGGACAAGAGACCCAGTACTTC

v_call: TRBV9
d_call: -
cdr3_length: 15
clone_size: -
j_call: TRBJ1-1
cdr3_aa: CASSAGGGADTEAFF
cdr3_nt: TGTGCCAGCAGCGCCGGTGGGGGGGCTGACACTGAAGCTTTCTTT

v_call: TRBV15
d_call: TRBD1
cdr3_length: 15
clone_size: -
j_call: TRBJ2-7
cdr3_aa: CATSRWTGDPYEQYF
cdr3_nt: TGTGCCACCAGTAGGTGGACAGGGGACCCCTACGAGCAGTACTTC

v_call: TRBV27
d_call: -
cdr3_length: 14
clone_size: -
j_call: TRBJ1-6
cdr3_aa: CASSLGVWNSPLHF
cdr3_nt: TGTGCCAGCAGCCTAGGGGTGTGGAATTCACCCCTCCACTTT

v_call: TRBV15
d_call: -
cdr3_length: 17
clone_size: -
j_call: TRBJ1-1
cdr3_aa: CATSRAHIDSMNTEAFF
cdr3_nt: TGTGCCACCAGCAGAGCACATATAGACAGCATGAACACTGAAGCTTTCTTT

v_call: TRBV2
d_call: -
cdr3_length: 12
clone_size: once
j_call: TRBJ2-5
cdr3_aa: CASDGTRETQYF
cdr3_nt: TGTGCCAGCGACGGGACACGGGAGACCCAGTACTTC

v_call: TRBV5-4
d_call: -
cdr3_length: 14
clone_size: -
j_call: TRBJ1-1
cdr3_aa: CASSLTGGDTEAFF
cdr3_nt: TGTGCCAGCAGCCTAACGGGGGGGGACACTGAAGCTTTCTTT

v_call: TRBV28
d_call: -
cdr3_length: 11
clone_size: -
j_call: TRBJ2-7
cdr3_aa: CASSSTYEQYF
cdr3_nt: TGTGCCAGCAGTTCCACCTACGAGCAGTACTTC

v_call: TRBV19
d_call: -
cdr3_length: 13
clone_size: -
j_call: TRBJ2-3
cdr3_aa: CASSIDQGDTQYF
cdr3_nt: TGTGCCAGTAGTATAGATCAGGGGGATACGCAGTATTTT

v_call: TRBV6-6
d_call: -
cdr3_length: 16
clone_size: -
j_call: TRBJ1-2
cdr3_aa: CASSLTTTGSGYGYTF
cdr3_nt: TGTGCCAGCAGTTTAACAACTACAGGTTCGGGCTATGGCTACACCTTC

v_call: TRBV6-6
d_call: -
cdr3_length: 14
clone_size: -
j_call: TRBJ2-6
cdr3_aa: CASMRYSGANVLTF
cdr3_nt: TGTGCCAGCATGAGGTACTCTGGGGCCAACGTCCTGACTTTC

v_call: TRBV7-9
d_call: -
cdr3_length: 11
clone_size: -
j_call: TRBJ2-1
cdr3_aa: CASLQSDEQFF
cdr3_nt: TGTGCCAGCCTCCAGAGCGATGAGCAGTTCTTC

v_call: TRBV6-5
d_call: -
cdr3_length: 12
clone_size: -
j_call: TRBJ2-7
cdr3_aa: CASGGDTYEQYF
cdr3_nt: TGTGCCAGCGGGGGAGACACCTACGAGCAGTACTTC

v_call: TRBV13
d_call: -
cdr3_length: 15
clone_size: once
j_call: TRBJ1-2
cdr3_aa: CASSSQEKLNYGYTF
cdr3_nt: TGTGCCAGCAGCTCACAGGAAAAATTAAACTATGGCTACACCTTC

v_call: TRBV7-8
d_call: -
cdr3_length: 12
clone_size: -
j_call: TRBJ2-2
cdr3_aa: CASSYSAGELFF
cdr3_nt: TGTGCCAGCAGCTATTCGGCCGGGGAGCTGTTTTTT

v_call: TRBV7-8
d_call: TRBD1
cdr3_length: 15
clone_size: -
j_call: TRBJ2-5
cdr3_aa: CASSLRDRGGETQYF
cdr3_nt: TGTGCCAGCAGCTTACGGGACAGGGGTGGCGAGACCCAGTACTTC